This TCR beta chain emerged from a study of PD-1 blockade in mismatch repair-deficient tumors. After removal of 0 bases from V and 2 bases from J, the junction contained 2 bases not matched to a gene. The V gene's germline CDR1 is SGHNT and CDR2 YYREEE (reference sequence). The CDR3 is 15 amino acids. The method was immunoSEQ multiplex PCR; TCRdb's version includes in-frame clones alone and lacks a portion of them. The repertoire holds under 50,000 clones, with 77% as singletons. Comments on this clone: Other DNA sequences in the sample encode the same CDR3.

The sequencing used PBMCs, collected before pembrolizumab treatment. The receptor's source is an adult with mismatch repair-deficient cancer. The chain has TRBV5-4 and TRBJ1-3; 7 bases align to TRBD1. CDR3 nucleotide sequence: TGTGCCAGCAGCTTGGGGCAGGGGGCTGGAAACACCATATATTTT. Its protein is CASSLGQGAGNTIYF.